The following is a T cell receptor beta chain sequence with its context. Its specificity is not known. The data were obtained in a study of T cell responses to AZD1222 COVID-19 vaccine. For the study at large: Second doses that came at about 4 or about 12 weeks were put together. General study points: White British donors predominated, females outnumbered males, and clonal diversity was possibly underestimated.

Data came from immunoSEQ multiplex PCR; TCRdb stores just in-frame clones and leaves some out. The sample lists 200,000 or so clones; roughly 92% were seen once. The CDR3 extends over 14 amino acids. The germline V gene has CDR1 MNHEY and CDR2 SMNVEV (reference sequence). V was cut by 7 bases and J by 0 bases, with 12 bases left in between. This chain joins TRBV27 and TRBJ1-1, with D possibly TRBD1 on 5 matching bases. Source: peripheral blood, taken on day 0 of AZD1222 vaccination. The TCR originated in an adult in good health. The CDR3 region is CASKPGTVNTEAFF. The DNA of the CDR3 is TGTGCCAGCAAGCCTGGGACGGTGAACACTGAAGCTTTCTTT.